Reported below is one TCR beta chain. Its target is not known. The data stem from a study of blood T cells in healthy people across ages. Combining a sample-barcoded 5' primer with a J-beta primer mix, a second PCR ran for about 7 to 12 cycles. Tags on each cDNA molecule came from a template-switch adaptor with 12 random nucleotides. TCRdb reprocessed the 5' RACE reads via MiXCR and lists one record per CDR3 protein. The data contain about 1.4 million distinct CDR3 sequences, approximately 63% of them seen just once; the ten biggest clones take up 6.5% to 8%. This CDR3 is built from 15 residues. The trim removed 6 bases at V and 8 bases at J, leaving 10 bases unmatched. Looked up from germline, CDR1 is SEHNR and CDR2 is FQNEAQ (reference sequence). Study findings and constraints: CMV infection status of these donors was not known.

The TCR was taken from a man between 18 and 35 years old in good health. The chain recombines TRBV7-9 with TRBJ2-1; TRBD2 matches at 10 bases. The sequencing sample was made of blood. CDR3 DNA: TGTGCCAGCAGTCTTACCGTAAGCGGGAGGGATGAGCAGTTCTTC. Translating it yields CASSLTVSGRDEQFF.